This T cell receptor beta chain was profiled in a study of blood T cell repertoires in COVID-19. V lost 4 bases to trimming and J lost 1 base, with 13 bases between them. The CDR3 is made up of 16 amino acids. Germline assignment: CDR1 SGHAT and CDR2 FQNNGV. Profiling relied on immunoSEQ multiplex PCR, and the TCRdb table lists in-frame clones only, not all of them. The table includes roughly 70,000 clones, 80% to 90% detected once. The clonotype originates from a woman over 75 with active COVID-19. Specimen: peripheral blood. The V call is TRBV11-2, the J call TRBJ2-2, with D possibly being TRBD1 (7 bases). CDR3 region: CASSSQGGVNTGELFF. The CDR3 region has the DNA TGTGCCAGCAGCTCCCAGGGGGGAGTGAACACCGGGGAGCTGTTTTTT.